This TCR beta chain was sequenced for a study of OX40 agonist ivuxolimab in advanced cancers. Assay used: immunoSEQ multiplex PCR; TCRdb lists only in-frame clones, some missing. The sample consists of 53,000 or so clones, approximately 90% of them appearing once. The V and J ends lost 4 bases and 7 bases, in that order; junction bases with no gene match: 7. The CDR3 sequence is 14 residues long. Germline CDR1 ENHRY, CDR2 SYGVKD. This rearrangement joins TRBV10-3 to TRBJ1-5; 7 bases are a match to TRBD1. The sequencing used CD4+ or CD8+ T cells sorted from blood, collected in a trial of the OX40 agonist ivuxolimab. The clonotype was recovered from an adult with an advanced solid tumor such as melanoma, head and neck, liver or kidney cancer. CDR3 region: CAISGQGGNQPQHF. The CDR3 region has the DNA TGTGCCATCAGTGGACAGGGAGGGAACCAGCCCCAGCATTTT.